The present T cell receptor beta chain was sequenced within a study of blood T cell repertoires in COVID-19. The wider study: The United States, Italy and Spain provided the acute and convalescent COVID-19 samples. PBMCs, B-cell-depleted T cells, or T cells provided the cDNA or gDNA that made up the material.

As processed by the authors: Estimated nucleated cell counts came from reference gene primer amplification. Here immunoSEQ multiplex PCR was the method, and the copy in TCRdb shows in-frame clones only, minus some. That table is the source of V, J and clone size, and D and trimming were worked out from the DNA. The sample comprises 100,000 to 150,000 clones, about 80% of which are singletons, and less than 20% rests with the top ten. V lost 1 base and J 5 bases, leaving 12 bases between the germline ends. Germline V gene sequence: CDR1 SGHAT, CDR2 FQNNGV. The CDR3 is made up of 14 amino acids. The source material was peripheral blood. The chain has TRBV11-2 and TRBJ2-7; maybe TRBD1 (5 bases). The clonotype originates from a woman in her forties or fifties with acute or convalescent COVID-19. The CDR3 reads CASSLVFTGNEQYF. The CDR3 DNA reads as TGTGCCAGCAGCTTAGTCTTCACAGGAAACGAGCAGTACTTC.